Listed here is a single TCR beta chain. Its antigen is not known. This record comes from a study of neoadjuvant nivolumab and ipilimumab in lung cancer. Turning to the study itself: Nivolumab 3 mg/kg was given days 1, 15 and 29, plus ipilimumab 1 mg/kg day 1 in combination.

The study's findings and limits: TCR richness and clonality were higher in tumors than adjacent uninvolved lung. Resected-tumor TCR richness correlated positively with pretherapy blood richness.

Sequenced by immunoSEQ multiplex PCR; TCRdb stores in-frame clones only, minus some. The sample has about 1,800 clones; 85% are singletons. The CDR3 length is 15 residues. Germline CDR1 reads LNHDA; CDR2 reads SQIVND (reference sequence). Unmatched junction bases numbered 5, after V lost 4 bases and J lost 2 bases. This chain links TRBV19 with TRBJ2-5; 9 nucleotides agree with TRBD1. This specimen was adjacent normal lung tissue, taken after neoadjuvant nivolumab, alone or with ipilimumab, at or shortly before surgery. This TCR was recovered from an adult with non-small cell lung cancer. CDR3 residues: CASSTGTGRQETQYF. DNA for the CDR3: TGTGCCAGTAGTACGGGGACAGGGCGACAAGAGACCCAGTACTTC.